This note documents a single TCR beta chain sequence. The antigen remains unidentified. These data are taken from a study of beta chain features in type 1 diabetes. In the study overall: Patients did not differ from healthy donors in age, gender or cell yield. Study outcomes and limitations: There was a moderate but significant shortening of TCRB CDR3s in all four CD4+ subsets of Type 1 diabetes patients. Since sequencing was performed on cDNA, cells with high TCR expression could be over-represented.

Each population that was sorted was more than 95% pure. The authors reverse transcribed all of the isolated RNA, so sequencing captured expressed TCRB transcripts. Here immunoSEQ multiplex PCR was the method, and the copy in TCRdb shows in-frame clones only, minus some. Among about 160,000 clones listed, roughly 60% were seen once. V lost 8 bases to trimming and J lost 5 bases, with 12 bases between them. The CDR3 contains 11 residues. Germline V CDR1 and CDR2: DFQATT, SNEGSKA (reference sequence). Material: naive CD4+ T cells from blood. The chain employs TRBV20-1 and TRBJ2-5; weak D call: TRBD1 (6 bases). The source of this sequence is a man younger than 40 with type 1 diabetes. The CDR3 sequence is CSLGGGETQYF. CDR3 DNA sequence: TGCAGTCTTGGGGGCGGTGAGACCCAGTACTTC.